This T cell receptor beta chain was identified in a study of OX40 agonist ivuxolimab in advanced cancers. V gave up 2 bases and J gave up 0 bases, with 6 bases separating them. The germline CDR1 and CDR2 sequences are KGHSH and LQKENI. The CDR3 is 14 residues long. This table comes from immunoSEQ multiplex PCR, and its TCRdb copy is limited to in-frame clones, with some not included. The sample carries tens of thousands of clones, about 90% recorded once. The material sequenced was CD4+ or CD8+ T cells sorted from blood, taken in a trial of the OX40 agonist ivuxolimab. This sequence was found in an adult with an advanced solid tumor such as melanoma, head and neck, liver or kidney cancer. This chain links TRBV18 with TRBJ2-3; D might be TRBD2 (6 bases). In nucleotides, the CDR3 is TGTGCCAGCTCACCAGGGACTAGCACAGATACGCAGTATTTT. It is translated as CASSPGTSTDTQYF.